This T cell receptor beta chain is from a study of T cell responses to AZD1222 COVID-19 vaccine. On the study more broadly: Pooling of second doses given at about 4 or about 12 weeks was done. Study outcomes and limitations: Regions 160-218 and 743-854 dominated among vaccine-associated CD4 TCRs spanning spike. As reported, nearly half of all spike-specific TCRs target variant regions that are unmutated. Females outnumbered males among donors, who were mostly white British; clonal diversity was possibly underestimated.

Measured with immunoSEQ multiplex PCR; TCRdb has only the in-frame clones, and not every one. The profile covers 100,000 to 150,000 clones, with 70% to 85% appearing a single time and 5% to 7% taken by the ten largest. V lost 0 bases to trimming and J lost 5 bases, with 14 bases between them. CDR3 size: 15 residues. The germline V gene encodes CDR1 SGHTS and CDR2 YDEGEE. To note about this clone: No antigen is known for it.

The sequence derives from an adult in good health. The chain uses TRBV5-8 and TRBJ1-2, with D unresolved. The input for sequencing was peripheral blood, taken on day 0 of AZD1222 vaccination. CDR3 in DNA: TGTGCCAGCAGCTTGGTTAGGCGGGCGGGGTATGGCTACACCTTC. It translates to CASSLVRRAGYGYTF. The variable domain in full, completed from reference TRBV5-8 and TRBJ1-2, reads EAGVTQSPTHLIKTRGQQATLRCSPISGHTSVYWYQQALGLGLQFLLWYDEGEERNRGNFPPRFSGRQFPNYSSELNVNALELEDSALYLCASSLVRRAGYGYTFGSGTRLTVV.